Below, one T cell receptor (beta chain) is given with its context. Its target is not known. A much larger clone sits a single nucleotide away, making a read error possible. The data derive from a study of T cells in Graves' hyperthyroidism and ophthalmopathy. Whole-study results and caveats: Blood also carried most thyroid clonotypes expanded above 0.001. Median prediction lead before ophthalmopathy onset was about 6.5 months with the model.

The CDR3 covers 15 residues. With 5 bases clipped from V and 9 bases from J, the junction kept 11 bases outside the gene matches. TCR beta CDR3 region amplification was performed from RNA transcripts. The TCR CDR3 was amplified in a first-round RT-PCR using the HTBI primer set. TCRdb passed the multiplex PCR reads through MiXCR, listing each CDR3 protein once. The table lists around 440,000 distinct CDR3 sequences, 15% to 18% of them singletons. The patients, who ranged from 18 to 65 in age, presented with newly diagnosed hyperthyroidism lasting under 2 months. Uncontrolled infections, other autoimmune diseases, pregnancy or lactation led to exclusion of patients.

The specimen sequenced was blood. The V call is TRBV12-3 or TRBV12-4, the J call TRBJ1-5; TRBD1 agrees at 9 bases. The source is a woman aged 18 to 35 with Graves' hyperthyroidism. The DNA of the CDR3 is TGTGCCAGCAGTATGGGACAGGGCGGGACCCTGCCCCAGCATTTT. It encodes CASSMGQGGTLPQHF.